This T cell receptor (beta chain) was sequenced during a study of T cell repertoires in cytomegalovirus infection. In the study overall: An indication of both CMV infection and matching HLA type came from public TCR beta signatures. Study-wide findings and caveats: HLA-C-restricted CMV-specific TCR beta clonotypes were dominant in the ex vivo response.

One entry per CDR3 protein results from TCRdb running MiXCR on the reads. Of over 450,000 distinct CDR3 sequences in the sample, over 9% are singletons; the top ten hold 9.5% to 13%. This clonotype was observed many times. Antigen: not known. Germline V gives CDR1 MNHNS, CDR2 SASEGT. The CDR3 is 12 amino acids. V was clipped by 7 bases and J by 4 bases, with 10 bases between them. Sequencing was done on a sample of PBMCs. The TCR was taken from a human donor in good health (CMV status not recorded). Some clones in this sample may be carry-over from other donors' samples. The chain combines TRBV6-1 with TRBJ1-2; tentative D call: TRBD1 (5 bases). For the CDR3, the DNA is TGTGCCAGCAAAACCGGGGCCTATGGCTACACCTTC. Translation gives CASKTGAYGYTF.